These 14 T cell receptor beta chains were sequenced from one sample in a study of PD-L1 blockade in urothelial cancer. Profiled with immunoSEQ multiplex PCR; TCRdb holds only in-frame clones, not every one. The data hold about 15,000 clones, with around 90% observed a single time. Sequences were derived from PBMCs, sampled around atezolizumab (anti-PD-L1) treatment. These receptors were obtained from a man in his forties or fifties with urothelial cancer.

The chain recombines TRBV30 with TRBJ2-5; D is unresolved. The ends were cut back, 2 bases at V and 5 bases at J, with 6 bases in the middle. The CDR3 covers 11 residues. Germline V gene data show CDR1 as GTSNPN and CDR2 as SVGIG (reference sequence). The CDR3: CAWSSRETQYF. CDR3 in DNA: TGTGCCTGGAGTTCTCGGGAGACCCAGTACTTC. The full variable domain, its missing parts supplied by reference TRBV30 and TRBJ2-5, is SQTIHQWPATLVQPVGSPLSLECTVEGTSNPNLYWYRQAAGRGLQLLFYSVGIGQISSEVPQNLSASRPQDRQFILSSKKLLLSDSGFYLCAWSSRETQYFGPGTRLLVL.

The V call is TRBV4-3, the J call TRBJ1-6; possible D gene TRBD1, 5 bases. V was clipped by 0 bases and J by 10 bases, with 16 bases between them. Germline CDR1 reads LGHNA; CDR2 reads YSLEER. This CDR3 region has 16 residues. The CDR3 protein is CASSQDFGQGGSPLHF. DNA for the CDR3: TGCGCCAGCAGCCAAGATTTCGGGCAGGGTGGGTCACCCCTCCACTTT.

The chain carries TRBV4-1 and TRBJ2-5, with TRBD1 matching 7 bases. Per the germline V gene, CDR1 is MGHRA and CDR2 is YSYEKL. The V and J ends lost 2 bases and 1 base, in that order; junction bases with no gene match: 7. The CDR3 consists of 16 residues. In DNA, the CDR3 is TGCGCCAGCAGCCAAACACAGACAGGGCCCCAAGAGACCCAGTACTTC. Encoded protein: CASSQTQTGPQETQYF.

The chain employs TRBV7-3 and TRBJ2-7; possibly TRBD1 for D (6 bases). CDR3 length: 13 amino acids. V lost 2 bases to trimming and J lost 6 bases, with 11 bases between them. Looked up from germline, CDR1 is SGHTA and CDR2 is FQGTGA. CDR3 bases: TGTGCCAGCAGCTTAGCAGACAGGCGCGAGCAGTACTTC. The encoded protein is CASSLADRREQYF. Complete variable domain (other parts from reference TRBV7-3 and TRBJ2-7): GAGVSQTPSNKVTEKGKYVELRCDPISGHTALYWYRQSLGQGPEFLIYFQGTGAADDSGLPNDRFFAVRPEGSVSTLKIQRTERGDSAVYLCASSLADRREQYFGPGTRLTVT.

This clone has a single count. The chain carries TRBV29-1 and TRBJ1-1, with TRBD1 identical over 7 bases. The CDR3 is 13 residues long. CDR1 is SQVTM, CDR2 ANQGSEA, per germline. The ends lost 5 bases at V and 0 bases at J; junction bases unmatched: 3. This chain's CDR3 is CSVMGQLNTEAFF. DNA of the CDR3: TGCAGCGTTATGGGACAGTTGAACACTGAAGCTTTCTTT.

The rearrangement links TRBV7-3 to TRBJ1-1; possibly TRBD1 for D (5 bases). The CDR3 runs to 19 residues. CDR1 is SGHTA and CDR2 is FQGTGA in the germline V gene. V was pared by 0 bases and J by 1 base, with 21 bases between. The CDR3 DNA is TGTGCCAGCAGCTTAACTCATGGGGGGTTTGGGGCGGCGAACACTGAAGCTTTCTTT. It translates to CASSLTHGGFGAANTEAFF.

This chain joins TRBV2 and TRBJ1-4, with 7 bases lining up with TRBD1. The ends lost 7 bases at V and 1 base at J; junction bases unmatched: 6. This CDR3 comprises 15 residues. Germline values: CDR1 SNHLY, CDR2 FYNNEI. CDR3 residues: CASTLTGVTNEKLFF. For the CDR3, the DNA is TGTGCCAGCACACTAACAGGGGTAACTAATGAAAAACTGTTTTTT.

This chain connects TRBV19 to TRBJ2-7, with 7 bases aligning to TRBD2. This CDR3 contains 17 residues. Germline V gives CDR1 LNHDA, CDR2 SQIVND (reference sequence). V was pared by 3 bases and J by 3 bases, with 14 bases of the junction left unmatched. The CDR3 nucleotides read TGTGCCAGTAGTATTTTGCTCGCGGGAGTGGGAAACTACGAGCAGTACTTC. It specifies CASSILLAGVGNYEQYF.

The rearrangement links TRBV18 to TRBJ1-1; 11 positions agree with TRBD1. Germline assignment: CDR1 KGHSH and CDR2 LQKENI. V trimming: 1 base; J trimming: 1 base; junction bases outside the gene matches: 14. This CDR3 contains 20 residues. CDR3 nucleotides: TGTGCCAGCTCACCACTCCCCGGGACAGGGGGTTTCGTTTCGAACACTGAAGCTTTCTTT. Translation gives CASSPLPGTGGFVSNTEAFF.

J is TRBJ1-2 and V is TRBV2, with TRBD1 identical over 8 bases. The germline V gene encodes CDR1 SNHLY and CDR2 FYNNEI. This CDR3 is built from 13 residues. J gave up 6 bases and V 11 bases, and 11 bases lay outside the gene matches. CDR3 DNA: TGTGCCGCCCGGACAGGGTTCATTCATGGCTACACCTTC. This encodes CAARTGFIHGYTF. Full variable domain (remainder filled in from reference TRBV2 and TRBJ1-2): EPEVTQTPSHQVTQMGQEVILRCVPISNHLYFYWYRQILGQKVEFLVSFYNNEISEKSEIFDDQFSVERPDGSNFTLKIRSTKLEDSAMYFCAARTGFIHGYTFGSGTRLTVV.

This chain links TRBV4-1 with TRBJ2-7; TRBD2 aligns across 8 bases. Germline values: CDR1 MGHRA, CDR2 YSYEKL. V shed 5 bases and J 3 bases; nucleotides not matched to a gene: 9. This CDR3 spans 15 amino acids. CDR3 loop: CASSIQSGSVYEQYF. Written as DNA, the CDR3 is TGCGCCAGCAGCATTCAGAGCGGGAGTGTCTACGAGCAGTACTTC.

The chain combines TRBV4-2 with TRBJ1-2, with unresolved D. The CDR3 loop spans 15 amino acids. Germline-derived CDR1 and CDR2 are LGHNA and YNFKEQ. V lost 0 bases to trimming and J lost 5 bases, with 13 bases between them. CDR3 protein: CASSQEPPGNYGYTF. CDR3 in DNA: TGTGCCAGCAGCCAAGAACCCCCAGGAAATTATGGCTACACCTTC.

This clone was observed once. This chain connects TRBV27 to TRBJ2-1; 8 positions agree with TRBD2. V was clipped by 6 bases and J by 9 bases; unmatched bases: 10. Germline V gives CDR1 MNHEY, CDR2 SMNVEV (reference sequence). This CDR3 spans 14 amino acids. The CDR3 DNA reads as TGTGCCAGCAGCGGGCTAGCGGGTTGGAGTGAGCAGTTCTTC. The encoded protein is CASSGLAGWSEQFF.

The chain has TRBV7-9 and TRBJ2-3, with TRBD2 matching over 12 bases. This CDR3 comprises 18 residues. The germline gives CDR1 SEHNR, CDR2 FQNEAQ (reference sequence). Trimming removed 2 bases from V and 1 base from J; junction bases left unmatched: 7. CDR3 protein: CASSLRTSGVKGTDTQYF. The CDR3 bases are TGTGCCAGCAGCTTACGGACTAGCGGGGTTAAAGGCACAGATACGCAGTATTTT.